One and the same sample provided the 28 T cell receptor beta chains below, sequenced in a study of blood T cell repertoires in COVID-19 (dated by TCRdb to 2019 to 2021). Libraries were constructed by the immunoSEQ multiplex PCR assay. The table comes from immuneACCESS by way of TCRdb, which keeps in-frame sequences with V and J called. Part of the clones is missing from these tables; in studies checked, under half for an unresolved V gene and the rest for unknown reasons. The sample data list some 150,000 clones, and around 86% of these were observed just once. More than 3% of the sample goes to the ten largest clones. Sequencing was carried out using peripheral blood. The origin of the receptors is a man between 65 and 85 years old with acute or convalescent COVID-19.

V gene TRBV25-1 combines with J gene TRBJ1-2; D unclear. This CDR3 is built from 12 residues. Germline CDR1 and CDR2: MGHDK and SYGVNS. Trimming took off 8 bases at V and 7 bases at J, with 14 bases between the two ends. The CDR3 nucleotides are TGTGCCAGCTGGGCTGCGGGCTCTGGCTACACCTTC. Its translation: CASWAAGSGYTF.

The chain carries TRBV6-2 or TRBV6-3 and TRBJ2-2; D possibly corresponds to TRBD1 (6 bases). V was trimmed by 4 bases and J by 1 base, leaving 10 bases between them. The CDR3 is 15 amino acids. CDR1 is MNHEY, CDR2 SVGEGT, per germline. Here the CDR3 reads CASSFLQGNTGELFF. CDR3 DNA sequence: TGTGCCAGCAGTTTTCTACAGGGGAACACCGGGGAGCTGTTTTTT.

This sequence joins TRBV10-3 and TRBJ1-2; weak D call: TRBD1 (5 bases). Per the germline V gene, CDR1 is ENHRY and CDR2 is SYGVKD. This CDR3 has 15 residues. V was clipped by 10 bases and J by 2 bases, with 20 bases between them. The CDR3 DNA is TGTGCCACCTCAGCCGGAAGGGGCGCGAACTATGGCTACACCTTC. It codes for CATSAGRGANYGYTF.

V is TRBV7-2 and J is TRBJ1-2; 7 bases line up with TRBD1. The CDR3 contains 13 residues. V lost 5 bases, J lost 5 bases, and 5 bases stayed unmatched. Germline V gives CDR1 SGHTA, CDR2 FQGNSA. CDR3: CASSTGVGYGYTF. In nucleotides, the CDR3 is TGTGCCAGCAGCACAGGGGTTGGATATGGCTACACCTTC.

This clone appeared many times. The chain employs TRBV7-9 and TRBJ2-1, with 7 bases fitting TRBD1. This CDR3 region has 12 residues. The V segment lost 1 base and the J segment 14 bases; nucleotides outside the gene matches: 5. Germline CDR1 and CDR2: SEHNR and FQNEAQ (reference sequence). The CDR3 region is CASSLVLDREFF. The CDR3 DNA reads TGTGCCAGCAGCTTAGTGCTCGACAGGGAGTTCTTC.

This chain joins TRBV6-2 or TRBV6-3 and TRBJ2-2; D perhaps matches TRBD1 (6 bases). Germline CDR1 is MNHEY and CDR2 is SVGEGT. Trimming cost V 6 bases and J 7 bases, with 12 bases left between them. The CDR3 sequence is 13 residues long. The CDR3 protein is CASSRQVLGELFF. CDR3 nucleotide sequence: TGTGCCAGCAGCCGACAGGTCCTCGGGGAGCTGTTTTTT.

The V gene is TRBV5-1, the J gene TRBJ2-7, with 8 bases aligning to TRBD1. The V gene end was trimmed by 3 bases and the J gene end by 2 bases; junction bases not matched to a gene: 4. Germline CDR1 reads SGHRS; CDR2 reads YFSETQ. The CDR3 is 14 amino acids. CDR3 region: CASSSRTGTYEQYF. The DNA of the CDR3 is TGCGCCAGCAGCTCCCGGACAGGGACCTACGAGCAGTACTTC.

The chain has TRBV5-1 and TRBJ2-7; 10 bases agree with TRBD2. Germline trimming cut 3 bases from V and 3 bases from J; bases unmatched to any gene: 3. Germline V gene data show CDR1 as SGHRS and CDR2 as YFSETQ. The CDR3 is 14 amino acids. This CDR3 is CASSSSSGSYEQYF. CDR3 in DNA: TGCGCCAGCAGCTCGTCTAGCGGGAGCTACGAGCAGTACTTC.

A single count supports this clone. Here the CDR3 reads CASSTRLAGSHEQYF. CDR3 sequence (DNA): TGCGCCAGCAGCACCCGACTAGCGGGGAGCCACGAGCAGTACTTC. The chain is built from TRBV5-1 and TRBJ2-7, with 11 bases aligning to TRBD2. CDR3 length: 15 residues. The V gene end was trimmed by 4 bases and the J gene end by 5 bases; junction bases not matched to a gene: 8. In germline, CDR1 is SGHRS, CDR2 YFSETQ.

The chain has TRBV7-9 and TRBJ1-2; D may be TRBD1 (6 bases). Germline V gene data show CDR1 as SEHNR and CDR2 as FQNEAQ (reference sequence). V lost 4 bases and J 4 bases, leaving 16 bases between the germline ends. This CDR3 is built from 15 residues. The CDR3 protein is CASSSGVGQVYGYTF. CDR3 bases: TGTGCCAGCAGCTCAGGGGTAGGGCAGGTCTATGGCTACACCTTC.

The J gene is TRBJ1-5, the V gene TRBV18; 9 nucleotides match TRBD1. This CDR3 contains 16 residues. V was pared by 0 bases and J by 3 bases, with 3 bases of the junction left unmatched. Germline V gene sequence: CDR1 KGHSH, CDR2 LQKENI. CDR3 sequence reads: CASSPPGQGNNQPQHF. CDR3 bases: TGTGCCAGCTCACCACCGGGACAGGGTAACAATCAGCCCCAGCATTTT.

The chain combines TRBV19 with TRBJ2-7, with 9 bases aligning to TRBD1. Trimming cost V 3 bases and J 3 bases; bases outside gene matches: 3. This CDR3 contains 14 residues. Per germline, CDR1 LNHDA and CDR2 SQIVND (reference sequence). CDR3 in amino acids: CASSIPGQGYEQYF. In DNA form, the CDR3 reads TGTGCCAGTAGTATCCCGGGACAGGGCTACGAGCAGTACTTC.

The rearrangement joins TRBV2 to TRBJ2-1; D remains ambiguous. Germline V gene lookup returns CDR1 SNHLY and CDR2 FYNNEI. The V end lost 2 bases, the J end lost 0 bases, and 8 bases lay between the germline ends. The CDR3 runs 15 residues. In nucleotides, the CDR3 is TGTGCCAGCAGTGAAACTCCGAGCTCCTACAATGAGCAGTTCTTC. Protein: CASSETPSSYNEQFF.

CDR3 sequence (DNA): TGTGCCAGCAGACTGACAGGGACTAACTATGGCTACACCTTC. Translating it yields CASRLTGTNYGYTF. The chain combines TRBV6-5 with TRBJ1-2; 7 bases align to TRBD1. Germline lookup yields CDR1 MNHEY and CDR2 SVGAGI. Trimming took 6 bases from V and 0 from J; bases not matched to a gene: 4. The CDR3 is 14 residues long.

The chain employs TRBV9 and TRBJ2-3, with 9 positions matching TRBD2. The V segment lost 4 bases and the J segment 4 bases; nucleotides outside the gene matches: 7. The CDR3 covers 15 residues. The germline V gene encodes CDR1 SGDLS and CDR2 YYNGEE. The CDR3 bases are TGTGCCAGCAGCCGATTTAGCGGGAGCCCAGATACGCAGTATTTT. Its translation: CASSRFSGSPDTQYF.

The chain employs TRBV3-1 (or the pseudogene TRBV3-2) and TRBJ2-1; 12 bases line up with TRBD2. The V and J ends lost 8 bases and 9 bases, in that order; junction bases with no gene match: 11. The CDR3 runs 15 residues. Germline loops: CDR1 LGHDT, CDR2 YNNKEL (reference sequence). The chain's CDR3 is CASCRGPSGRGEQFF. The CDR3 DNA reads TGTGCCAGCTGCCGGGGGCCTAGCGGGAGGGGTGAGCAGTTCTTC.

The chain has TRBV29-1 and TRBJ1-2, with D unresolved. CDR1 is SQVTM and CDR2 is ANQGSEA in the germline V gene. V was trimmed by 2 bases and J by 4 bases, leaving 14 bases between them. The CDR3 extends over 14 amino acids. In DNA, the CDR3 is TGCAGCGTTGAACGGCGGGAGGTGGTCTATGGCTACACCTTC. Protein product: CSVERREVVYGYTF.

This rearrangement joins TRBV27 to TRBJ2-2; D not certain. The length of the CDR3 is 12 residues. Trimming removed 3 bases at V and 5 bases at J, with 4 bases between. Germline lookup yields CDR1 MNHEY and CDR2 SMNVEV (reference sequence). CDR3 DNA: TGTGCCAGCAGTTTTATGACCGGGGAGCTGTTTTTT. It codes for CASSFMTGELFF.

This clone has a single count. This rearrangement joins TRBV28 to TRBJ1-1; TRBD1 matches at 12 bases. The CDR3 length is 15 residues. The junction had 8 bases not matched to a gene; V was cut back by 5 bases and J by 7 bases. Germline CDR1 is MDHEN and CDR2 is SYDVKM. In DNA, the CDR3 is TGTGCCAGCAGTGCGGGACAGGGGGCGCGAGGTGAAGCTTTCTTT. Translating it yields CASSAGQGARGEAFF.

The rearrangement links TRBV19 to TRBJ1-1, with D tentatively TRBD1 (5 bases). V lost 5 bases, J lost 8 bases, and 12 bases lay in between. Per germline, CDR1 LNHDA and CDR2 SQIVND (reference sequence). The CDR3 is 12 amino acids. This CDR3 is CASSAGRPEAFF. The DNA of the CDR3 is TGTGCCAGTAGTGCGGGACGGCCCGAAGCTTTCTTT.

Here the CDR3 DNA reads TGTGCCAGCAGCTTTGGAGGTTCCCCCTACGAGCAGTACTTC. Protein product: CASSFGGSPYEQYF. V and J are TRBV5-6 and TRBJ2-7; possible D gene TRBD2, 5 bases. Trimming removed 2 bases from V and 2 bases from J, with 11 bases in between. The CDR3 is 14 amino acids. Germline V gives CDR1 SGHDT, CDR2 YYEEEE.

This sequence joins TRBV7-8 and TRBJ2-7, with 9 bases that match TRBD2. Germline CDR1 reads SGHVS; CDR2 reads FQNEAQ. CDR3 length: 15 residues. V shed 0 bases, J shed 4 bases, and the junction held 4 bases outside the gene matches. As DNA, the CDR3 is TGTGCCAGCAGCTTAGCGGGTAGCGGGAGTTACGAGCAGTACTTC. The encoded protein is CASSLAGSGSYEQYF. Full variable domain (outside the CDR3, taken from reference TRBV7-8 and TRBJ2-7): GAGVSQSPRYKVAKRGQDVALRCDPISGHVSLFWYQQALGQGPEFLTYFQNEAQLDKSGLPSDRFFAERPEGSVSTLKIQRTQQEDSAVYLCASSLAGSGSYEQYFGPGTRLTVT.

This clone was seen only once. J is TRBJ2-5 and V is TRBV29-1, with 9 nucleotides matching TRBD2. V lost 2 bases, J lost 4 bases, and 8 bases stayed unmatched. The CDR3 runs 15 residues. Germline CDR1 and CDR2: SQVTM and ANQGSEA. CDR3 bases: TGCAGCGTTGAACCTAGCGGGATCGAAGGAGAGACCCAGTACTTC. Translating it yields CSVEPSGIEGETQYF.

The V gene is TRBV9, the J gene TRBJ2-4, with 7 bases fitting TRBD2. CDR1 is SGDLS and CDR2 is YYNGEE in the germline V gene. The CDR3 contains 17 residues. J gave up 0 bases and V 0 bases, and 6 bases lay outside the gene matches. The DNA of the CDR3 is TGTGCCAGCAGCGTAGATCCCCCTAGCGGAGCCAAAAACATTCAGTACTTC. Protein sequence: CASSVDPPSGAKNIQYF.

The chain uses TRBV6-5 and TRBJ2-3; no reliable D call. The CDR3 is 14 residues long. V gave up 0 bases and J gave up 1 base, with 5 bases separating them. Germline loops: CDR1 MNHEY, CDR2 SVGAGI. The CDR3 DNA is TGTGCCAGCAGTTACTCGGCAGGCACAGATACGCAGTATTTT. It yields the protein CASSYSAGTDTQYF.

This chain joins TRBV27 and TRBJ2-2; 8 bases fit TRBD1. V was pared by 8 bases and J by 7 bases, with 3 bases of the junction left unmatched. Looked up from germline, CDR1 is MNHEY and CDR2 is SMNVEV (reference sequence). The CDR3 has 12 amino acids. CDR3 nucleotides: TGTGCCAGCGGAACAGGGGGCGGGGAGCTGTTTTTT. The encoded protein is CASGTGGGELFF.

The V call is TRBV21-1, the J call TRBJ2-3; the DNA was not used to check the table's D call, TRBD2. TRBV21-1 is deemed a pseudogene. This CDR3 spans 14 amino acids. Written as DNA, the CDR3 is TGTGCCAGCAGGTACCCGGGTGTTTTAGATACGCAGTATTTT. Its translation is CASRYPGVLDTQYF.

V and J are TRBV29-1 and TRBJ2-7; 8 bases agree with TRBD2. V dropped 4 bases and J dropped 4; count of bases not matched to a gene: 9. CDR1 and CDR2 from the germline V gene are SQVTM and ANQGSEA. CDR3 size: 14 residues. The CDR3 is CSVGGNSGNYEQYF. For the CDR3, the DNA is TGCAGCGTTGGTGGGAATAGCGGGAATTACGAGCAGTACTTC.